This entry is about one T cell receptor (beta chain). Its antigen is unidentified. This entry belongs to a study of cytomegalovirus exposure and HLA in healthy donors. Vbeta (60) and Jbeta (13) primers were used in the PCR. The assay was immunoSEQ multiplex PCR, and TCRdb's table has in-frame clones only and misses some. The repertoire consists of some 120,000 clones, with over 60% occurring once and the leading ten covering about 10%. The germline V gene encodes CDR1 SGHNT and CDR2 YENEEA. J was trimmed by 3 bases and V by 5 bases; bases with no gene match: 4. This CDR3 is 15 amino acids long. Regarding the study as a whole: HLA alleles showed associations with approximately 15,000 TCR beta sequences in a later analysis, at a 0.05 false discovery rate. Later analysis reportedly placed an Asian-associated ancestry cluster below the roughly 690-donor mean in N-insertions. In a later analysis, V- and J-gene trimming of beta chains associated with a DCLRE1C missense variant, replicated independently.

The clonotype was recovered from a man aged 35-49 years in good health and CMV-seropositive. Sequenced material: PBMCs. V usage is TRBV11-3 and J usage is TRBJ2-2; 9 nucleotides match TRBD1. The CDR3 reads CASSAGQGDTGELFF. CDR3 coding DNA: TGTGCCAGCAGCGCGGGACAGGGCGACACCGGGGAGCTGTTTTTT.